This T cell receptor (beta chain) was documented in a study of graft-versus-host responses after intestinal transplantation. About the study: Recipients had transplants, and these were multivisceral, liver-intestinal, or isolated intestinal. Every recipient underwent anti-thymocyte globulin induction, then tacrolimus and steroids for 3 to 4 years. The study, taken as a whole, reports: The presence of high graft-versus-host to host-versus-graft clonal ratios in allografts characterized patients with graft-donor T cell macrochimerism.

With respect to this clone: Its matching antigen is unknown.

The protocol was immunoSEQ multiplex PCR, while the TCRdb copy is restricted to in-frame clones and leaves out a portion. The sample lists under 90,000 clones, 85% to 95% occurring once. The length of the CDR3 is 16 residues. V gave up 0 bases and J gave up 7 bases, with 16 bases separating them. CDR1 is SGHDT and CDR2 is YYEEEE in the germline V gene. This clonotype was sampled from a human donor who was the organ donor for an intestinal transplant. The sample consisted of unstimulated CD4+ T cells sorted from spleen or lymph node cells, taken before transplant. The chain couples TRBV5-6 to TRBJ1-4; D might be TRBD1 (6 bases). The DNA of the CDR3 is TGTGCCAGCAGCTTGGCCGGGCGGGGGCCTTTTGAAAAACTGTTTTTT. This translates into CASSLAGRGPFEKLFF.